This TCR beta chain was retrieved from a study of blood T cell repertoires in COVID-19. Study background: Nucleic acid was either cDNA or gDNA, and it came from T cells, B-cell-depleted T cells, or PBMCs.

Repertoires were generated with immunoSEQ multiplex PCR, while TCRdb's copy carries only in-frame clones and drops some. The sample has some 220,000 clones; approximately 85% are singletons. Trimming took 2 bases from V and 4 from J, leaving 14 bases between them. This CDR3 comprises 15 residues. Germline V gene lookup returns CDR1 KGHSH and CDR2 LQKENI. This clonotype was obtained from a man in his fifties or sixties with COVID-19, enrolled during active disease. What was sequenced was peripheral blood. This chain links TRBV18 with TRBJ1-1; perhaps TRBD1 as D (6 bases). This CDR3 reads CASSPNRGGATEAFF. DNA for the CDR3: TGTGCCAGCTCACCAAATAGAGGGGGGGCCACTGAAGCTTTCTTT.